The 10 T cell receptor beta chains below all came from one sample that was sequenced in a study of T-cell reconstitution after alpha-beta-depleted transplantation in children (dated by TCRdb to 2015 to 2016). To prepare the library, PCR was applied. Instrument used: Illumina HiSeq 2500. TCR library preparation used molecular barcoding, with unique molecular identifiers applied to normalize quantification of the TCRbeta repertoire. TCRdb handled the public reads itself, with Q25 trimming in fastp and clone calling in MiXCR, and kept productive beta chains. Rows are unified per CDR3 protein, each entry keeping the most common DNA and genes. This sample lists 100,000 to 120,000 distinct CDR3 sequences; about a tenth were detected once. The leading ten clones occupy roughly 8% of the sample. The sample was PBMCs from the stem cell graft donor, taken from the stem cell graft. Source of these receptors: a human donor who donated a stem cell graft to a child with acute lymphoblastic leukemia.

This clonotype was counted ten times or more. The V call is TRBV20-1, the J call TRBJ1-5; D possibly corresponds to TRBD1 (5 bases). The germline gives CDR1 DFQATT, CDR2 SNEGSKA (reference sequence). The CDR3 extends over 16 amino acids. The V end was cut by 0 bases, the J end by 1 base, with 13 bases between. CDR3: CSAREGRDRSNQPQHF. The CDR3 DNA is TGCAGTGCTAGAGAGGGCAGGGATCGGAGCAATCAGCCCCAGCATTTT.

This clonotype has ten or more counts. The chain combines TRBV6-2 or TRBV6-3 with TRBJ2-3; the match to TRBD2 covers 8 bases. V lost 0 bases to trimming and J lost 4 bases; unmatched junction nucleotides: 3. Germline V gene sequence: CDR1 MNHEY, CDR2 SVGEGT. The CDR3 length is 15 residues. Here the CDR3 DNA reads TGTGCCAGCAGTTACTCGACGGGAGGGGCAGATACGCAGTATTTT. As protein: CASSYSTGGADTQYF.

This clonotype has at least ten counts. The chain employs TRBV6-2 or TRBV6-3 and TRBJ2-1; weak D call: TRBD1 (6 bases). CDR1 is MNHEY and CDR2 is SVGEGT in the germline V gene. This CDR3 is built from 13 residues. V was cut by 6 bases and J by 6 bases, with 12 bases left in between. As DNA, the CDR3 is TGTGCCAGCAGCCAGTCAGGGGCCAATGAGCAGTTCTTC. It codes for CASSQSGANEQFF.

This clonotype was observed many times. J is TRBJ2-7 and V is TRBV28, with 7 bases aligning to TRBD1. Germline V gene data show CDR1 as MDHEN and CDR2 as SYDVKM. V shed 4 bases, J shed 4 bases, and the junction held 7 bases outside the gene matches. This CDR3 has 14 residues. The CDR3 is CASSSQGVGYEQYF. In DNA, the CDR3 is TGTGCCAGCAGTTCCCAGGGGGTCGGTTACGAGCAGTACTTC.

CDR3 amino acids: CSVPDSPSAINYGYTF. The CDR3 DNA is TGCAGCGTCCCGGACAGCCCGAGCGCCATTAACTATGGCTACACCTTC. This rearrangement joins TRBV29-1 to TRBJ1-2; a possible D gene is TRBD1 (6 bases). The V end was cut by 6 bases, the J end by 1 base, with 21 bases between. The CDR3 is made up of 16 amino acids. Germline V lookup: CDR1 SQVTM, CDR2 ANQGSEA.

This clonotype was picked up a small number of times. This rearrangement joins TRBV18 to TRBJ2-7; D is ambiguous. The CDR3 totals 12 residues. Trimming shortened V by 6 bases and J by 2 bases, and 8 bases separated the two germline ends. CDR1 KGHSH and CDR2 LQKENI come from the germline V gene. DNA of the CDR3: TGTGCCAGCTCCCCCGTCCCCTACGAGCAGTACTTC. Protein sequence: CASSPVPYEQYF. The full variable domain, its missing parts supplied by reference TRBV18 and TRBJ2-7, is NAGVMQNPRHLVRRRGQEARLRCSPMKGHSHVYWYRQLPEEGLKFMVYLQKENIIDESGMPKERFSAEFPKEGPSILRIQQVVRGDSAAYFCASSPVPYEQYFGPGTRLTVT.

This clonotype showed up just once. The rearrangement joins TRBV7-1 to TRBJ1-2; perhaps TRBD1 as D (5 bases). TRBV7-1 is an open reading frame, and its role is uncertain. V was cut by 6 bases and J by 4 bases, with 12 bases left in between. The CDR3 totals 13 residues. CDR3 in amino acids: CASRSGALYGYTF. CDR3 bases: TGTGCCAGCAGGTCCGGGGCCCTCTATGGCTACACCTTC.

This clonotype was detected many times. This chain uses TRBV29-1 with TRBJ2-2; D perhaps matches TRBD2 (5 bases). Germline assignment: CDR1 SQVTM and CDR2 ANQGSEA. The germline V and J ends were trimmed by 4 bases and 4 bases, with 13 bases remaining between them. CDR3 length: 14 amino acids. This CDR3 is CSVAEGDPTGELFF. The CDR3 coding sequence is TGCAGCGTTGCCGAGGGAGACCCCACCGGGGAGCTGTTTTTT.

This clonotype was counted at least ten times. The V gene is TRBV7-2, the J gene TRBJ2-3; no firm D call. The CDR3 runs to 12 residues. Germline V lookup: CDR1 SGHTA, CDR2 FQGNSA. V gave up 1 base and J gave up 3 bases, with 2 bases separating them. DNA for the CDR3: TGTGCCAGCAGCTTAGGGACAGATACGCAGTATTTT. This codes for CASSLGTDTQYF.

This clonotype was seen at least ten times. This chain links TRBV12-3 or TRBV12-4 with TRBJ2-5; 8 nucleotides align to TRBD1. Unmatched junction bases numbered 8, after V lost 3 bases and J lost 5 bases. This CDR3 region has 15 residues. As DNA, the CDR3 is TGTGCCAGCAGTTTTTACGGACAGGGAAGTGAGACCCAGTACTTC. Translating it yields CASSFYGQGSETQYF.